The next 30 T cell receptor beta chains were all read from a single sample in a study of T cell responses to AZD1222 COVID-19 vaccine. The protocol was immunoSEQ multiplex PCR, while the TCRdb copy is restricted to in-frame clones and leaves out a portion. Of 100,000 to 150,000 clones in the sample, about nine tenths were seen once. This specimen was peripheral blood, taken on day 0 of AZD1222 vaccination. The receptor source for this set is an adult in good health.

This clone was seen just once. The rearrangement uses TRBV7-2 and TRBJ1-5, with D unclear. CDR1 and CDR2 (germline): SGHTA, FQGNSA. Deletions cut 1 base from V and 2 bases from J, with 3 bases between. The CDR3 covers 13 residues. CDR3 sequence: CASSLDRNQPQHF. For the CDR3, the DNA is TGTGCCAGCAGCTTAGATCGCAATCAGCCCCAGCATTTT.

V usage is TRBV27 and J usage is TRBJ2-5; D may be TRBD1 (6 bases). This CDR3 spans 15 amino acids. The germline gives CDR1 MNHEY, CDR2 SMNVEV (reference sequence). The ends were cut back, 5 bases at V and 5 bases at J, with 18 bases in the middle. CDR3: CASSPQGTVGETQYF. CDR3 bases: TGTGCCAGCAGTCCACAGGGAACAGTCGGCGAGACCCAGTACTTC.

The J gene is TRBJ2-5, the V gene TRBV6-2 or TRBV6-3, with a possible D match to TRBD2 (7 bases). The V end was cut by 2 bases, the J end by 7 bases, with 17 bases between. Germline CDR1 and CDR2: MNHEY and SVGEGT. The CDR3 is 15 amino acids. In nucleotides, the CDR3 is TGTGCCAGCAGTTACCTAGGGGGGCGCGGGGGGACCCAGTACTTC. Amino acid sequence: CASSYLGGRGGTQYF.

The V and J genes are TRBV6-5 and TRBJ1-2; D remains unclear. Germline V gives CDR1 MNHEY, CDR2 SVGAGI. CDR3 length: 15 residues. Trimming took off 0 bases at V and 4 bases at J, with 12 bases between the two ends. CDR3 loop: CASSYSSWAVYGYTF. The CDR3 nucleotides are TGTGCCAGCAGTTACTCGTCTTGGGCAGTCTATGGCTACACCTTC.

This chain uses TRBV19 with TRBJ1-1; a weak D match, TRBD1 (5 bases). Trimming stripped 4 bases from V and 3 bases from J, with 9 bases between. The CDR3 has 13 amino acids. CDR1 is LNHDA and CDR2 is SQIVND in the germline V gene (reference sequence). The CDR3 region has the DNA TGTGCCAGTAGTAGCAGGGAGGACACTGAAGCTTTCTTT. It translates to CASSSREDTEAFF.

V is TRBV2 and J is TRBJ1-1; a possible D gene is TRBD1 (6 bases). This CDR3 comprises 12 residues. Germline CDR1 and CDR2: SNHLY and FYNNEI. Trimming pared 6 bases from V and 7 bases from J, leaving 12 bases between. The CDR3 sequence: CASREGVIEAFF. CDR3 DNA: TGTGCCAGCAGGGAGGGGGTTATTGAAGCTTTCTTT.

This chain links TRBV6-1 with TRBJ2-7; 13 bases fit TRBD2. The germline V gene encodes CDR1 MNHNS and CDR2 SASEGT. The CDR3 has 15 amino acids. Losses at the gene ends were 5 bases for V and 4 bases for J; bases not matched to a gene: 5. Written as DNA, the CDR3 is TGTGCCAGCAGTACGACTAGCGGGGGGTGGTACGAGCAGTACTTC. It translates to CASSTTSGGWYEQYF.

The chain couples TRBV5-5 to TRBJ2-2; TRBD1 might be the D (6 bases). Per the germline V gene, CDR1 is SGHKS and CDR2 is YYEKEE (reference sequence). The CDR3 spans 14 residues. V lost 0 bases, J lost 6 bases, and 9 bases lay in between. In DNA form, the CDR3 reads TGTGCCAGCAGCTTGGGGGGGCCTCCCGGGGAGCTGTTTTTT. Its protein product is CASSLGGPPGELFF.

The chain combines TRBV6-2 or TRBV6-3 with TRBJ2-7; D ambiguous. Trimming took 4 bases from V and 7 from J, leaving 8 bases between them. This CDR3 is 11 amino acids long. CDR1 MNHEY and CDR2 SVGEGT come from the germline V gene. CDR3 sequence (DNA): TGTGCCAGCAGTTCTTTAGTAGAGCAGTACTTC. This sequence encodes CASSSLVEQYF.

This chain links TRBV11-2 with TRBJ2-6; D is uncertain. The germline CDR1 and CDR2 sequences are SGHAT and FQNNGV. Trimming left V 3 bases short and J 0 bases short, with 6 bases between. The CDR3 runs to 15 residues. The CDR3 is CASSLGPSGANVLTF. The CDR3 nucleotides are TGTGCCAGCAGCTTGGGTCCCTCTGGGGCCAACGTCCTGACTTTC.

CDR3 sequence (DNA): TGTGCCAGCAGCTTAGCGCGGGCGACGAGCTCCTATAATTCACCCCTCCACTTT. It specifies CASSLARATSSYNSPLHF. The chain is built from TRBV7-9 and TRBJ1-6, with D unresolved. In germline, CDR1 is SEHNR, CDR2 FQNEAQ (reference sequence). V shed 0 bases and J shed 0 bases, with 12 bases lying between them. The CDR3 is 18 residues long.

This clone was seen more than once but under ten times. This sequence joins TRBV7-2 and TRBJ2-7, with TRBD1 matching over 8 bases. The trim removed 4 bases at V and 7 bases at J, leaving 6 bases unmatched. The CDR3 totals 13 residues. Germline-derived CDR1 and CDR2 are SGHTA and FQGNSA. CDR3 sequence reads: CASSSRTGNEQYF. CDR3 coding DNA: TGTGCCAGCAGCTCTCGGACAGGGAATGAGCAGTACTTC.

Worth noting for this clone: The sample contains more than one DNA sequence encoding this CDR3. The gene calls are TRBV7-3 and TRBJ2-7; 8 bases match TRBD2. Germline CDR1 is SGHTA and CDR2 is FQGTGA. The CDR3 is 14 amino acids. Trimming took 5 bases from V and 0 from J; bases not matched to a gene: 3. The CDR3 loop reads CASSPAGGSYEQYF. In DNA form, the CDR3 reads TGTGCCAGCAGCCCCGCGGGGGGCTCCTACGAGCAGTACTTC.

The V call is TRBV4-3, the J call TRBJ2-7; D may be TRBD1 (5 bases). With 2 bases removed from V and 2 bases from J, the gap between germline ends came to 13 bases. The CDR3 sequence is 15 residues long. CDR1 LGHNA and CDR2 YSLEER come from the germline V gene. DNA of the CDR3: TGCGCCAGCAGCCAAAGGTTAGGGGCCACCTACGAGCAGTACTTC. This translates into CASSQRLGATYEQYF.

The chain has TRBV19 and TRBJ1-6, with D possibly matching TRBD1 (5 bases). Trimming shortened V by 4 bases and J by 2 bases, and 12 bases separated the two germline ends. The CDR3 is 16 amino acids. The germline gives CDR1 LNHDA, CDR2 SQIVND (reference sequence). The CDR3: CASSTGDRAYNSPLHF. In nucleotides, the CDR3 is TGTGCCAGTAGTACCGGGGACCGAGCCTATAATTCACCCCTCCACTTT. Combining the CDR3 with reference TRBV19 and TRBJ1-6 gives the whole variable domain DGGITQSPKYLFRKEGQNVTLSCEQNLNHDAMYWYRQDPGQGLRLIYYSQIVNDFQKGDIAEGYSVSREKKESFPLTVTSAQKNPTAFYLCASSTGDRAYNSPLHFGNGTRLTVT.

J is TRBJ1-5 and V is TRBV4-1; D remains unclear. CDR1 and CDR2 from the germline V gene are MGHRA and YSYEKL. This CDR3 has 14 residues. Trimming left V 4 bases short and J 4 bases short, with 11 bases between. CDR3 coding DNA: TGCGCCAGCAGCCGAGGAGACGGAAATCAGCCCCAGCATTTT. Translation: CASSRGDGNQPQHF.

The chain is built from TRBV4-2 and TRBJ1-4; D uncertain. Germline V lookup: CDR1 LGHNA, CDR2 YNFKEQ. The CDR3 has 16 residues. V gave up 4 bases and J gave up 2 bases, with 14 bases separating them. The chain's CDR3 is CASSRRKVQTNEKLFF. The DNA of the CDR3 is TGTGCCAGCAGCCGCAGGAAGGTACAGACTAATGAAAAACTGTTTTTT.

CDR3 sequence: CASSLGGGGYQETQYF. CDR3 DNA sequence: TGTGCCAGCAGCTTAGGAGGGGGAGGGTACCAAGAGACCCAGTACTTC. The chain uses TRBV7-9 and TRBJ2-5; D perhaps matches TRBD2 (7 bases). The CDR3 extends over 16 amino acids. CDR1 is SEHNR, CDR2 FQNEAQ, per germline (reference sequence). V lost 1 base and J lost 0, with 12 bases in between. The variable domain in full, completed from reference TRBV7-9 and TRBJ2-5, reads DTGVSQNPRHKITKRGQNVTFRCDPISEHNRLYWYRQTLGQGPEFLTYFQNEAQLEKSRLLSDRFSAERPKGSFSTLEIQRTEQGDSAMYLCASSLGGGGYQETQYFGPGTRLLVL.

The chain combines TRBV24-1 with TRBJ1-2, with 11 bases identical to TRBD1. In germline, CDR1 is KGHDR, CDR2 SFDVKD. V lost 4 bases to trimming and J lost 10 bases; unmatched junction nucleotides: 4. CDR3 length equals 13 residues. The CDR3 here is CATSDMDRGHYTF. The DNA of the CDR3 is TGTGCCACCAGTGACATGGACAGGGGGCACTACACCTTC.

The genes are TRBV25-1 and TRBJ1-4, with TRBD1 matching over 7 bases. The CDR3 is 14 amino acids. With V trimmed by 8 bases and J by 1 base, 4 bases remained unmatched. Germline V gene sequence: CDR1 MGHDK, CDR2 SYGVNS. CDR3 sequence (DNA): TGTGCCAGCTCTGACAGGGAAACTAATGAAAAACTGTTTTTT. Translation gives CASSDRETNEKLFF.

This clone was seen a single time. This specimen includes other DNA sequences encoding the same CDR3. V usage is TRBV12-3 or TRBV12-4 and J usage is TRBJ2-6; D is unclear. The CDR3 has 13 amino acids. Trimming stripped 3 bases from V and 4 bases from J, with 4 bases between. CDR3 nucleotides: TGTGCCAGCAGTTTTAGCGGGGCCAACGTCCTGACTTTC. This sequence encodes CASSFSGANVLTF.

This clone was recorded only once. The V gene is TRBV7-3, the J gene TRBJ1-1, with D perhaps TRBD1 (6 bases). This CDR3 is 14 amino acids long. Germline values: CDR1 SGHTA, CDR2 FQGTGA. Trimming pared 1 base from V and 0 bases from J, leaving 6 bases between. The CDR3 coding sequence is TGTGCCAGCAGCTTAAGACAGGTGAACACTGAAGCTTTCTTT. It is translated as CASSLRQVNTEAFF.

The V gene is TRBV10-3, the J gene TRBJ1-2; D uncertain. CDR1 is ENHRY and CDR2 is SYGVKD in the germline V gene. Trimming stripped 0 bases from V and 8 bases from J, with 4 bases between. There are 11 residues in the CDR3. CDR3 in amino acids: CAISESIGYTF. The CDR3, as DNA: TGTGCCATCAGTGAGTCAATAGGCTACACCTTC.

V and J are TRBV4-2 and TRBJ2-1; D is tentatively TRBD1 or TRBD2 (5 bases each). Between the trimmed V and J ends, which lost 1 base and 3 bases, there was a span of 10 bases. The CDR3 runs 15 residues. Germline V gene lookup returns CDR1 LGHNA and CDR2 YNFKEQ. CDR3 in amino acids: CASSQVGEYYNEQFF. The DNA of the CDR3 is TGTGCCAGCAGCCAAGTGGGGGAATACTACAATGAGCAGTTCTTC.

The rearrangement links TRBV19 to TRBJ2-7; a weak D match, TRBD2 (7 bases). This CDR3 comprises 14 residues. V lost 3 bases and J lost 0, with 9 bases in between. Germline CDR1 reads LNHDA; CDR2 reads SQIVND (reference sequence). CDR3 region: CASSIRGASYEQYF. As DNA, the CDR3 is TGTGCCAGTAGTATCCGGGGGGCCTCCTACGAGCAGTACTTC.

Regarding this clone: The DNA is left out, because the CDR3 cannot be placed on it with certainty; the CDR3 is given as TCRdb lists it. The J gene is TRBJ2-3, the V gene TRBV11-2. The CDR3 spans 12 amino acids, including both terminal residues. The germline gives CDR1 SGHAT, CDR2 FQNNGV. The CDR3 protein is CASSSGRAAQYF.

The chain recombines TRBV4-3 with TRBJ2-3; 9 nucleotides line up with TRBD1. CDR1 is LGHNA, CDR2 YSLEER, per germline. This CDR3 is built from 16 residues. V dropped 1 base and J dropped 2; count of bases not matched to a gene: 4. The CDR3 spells CASSQAGTGLTDTQYF. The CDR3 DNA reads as TGCGCCAGCAGCCAAGCCGGGACAGGGCTCACAGATACGCAGTATTTT.

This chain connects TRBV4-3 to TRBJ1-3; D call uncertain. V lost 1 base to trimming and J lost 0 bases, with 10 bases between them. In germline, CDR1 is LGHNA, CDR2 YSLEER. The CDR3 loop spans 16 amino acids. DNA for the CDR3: TGCGCCAGCAGCCAAGGACCCCCCAGCTCTGGAAACACCATATATTTT. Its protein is CASSQGPPSSGNTIYF.

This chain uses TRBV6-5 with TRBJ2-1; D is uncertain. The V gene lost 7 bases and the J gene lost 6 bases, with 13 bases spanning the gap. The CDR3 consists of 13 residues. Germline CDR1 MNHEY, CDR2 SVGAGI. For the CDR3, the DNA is TGTGCCAGCAATCAAATCCAGAGCAATGAGCAGTTCTTC. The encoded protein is CASNQIQSNEQFF.

The CDR3 DNA sequence: TGTGCCAGCAGTCGAACGGGGCCCTATGGCTACACCTTC. Residues: CASSRTGPYGYTF. V gene TRBV6-5 combines with J gene TRBJ1-2; possibly TRBD1 for D (5 bases). This CDR3 region has 13 residues. Germline V gene data show CDR1 as MNHEY and CDR2 as SVGAGI. V was trimmed by 5 bases and J by 4 bases, leaving 11 bases between them.